Shown below are 4 T cell receptor beta chains from a single sample sequenced in a study of identical twins. Using its own MiXCR run on the 5' RACE reads, TCRdb lists one record per CDR3 protein. The profile covers around 250,000 distinct CDR3 sequences, with about 12% appearing a single time and 3.5% to 5% taken by the ten largest. The sample was also reused in another study, on yellow fever vaccine responses in identical twins.

Source material: memory (CD45RO+) T cells sorted from blood. The receptors shown here come from a woman in her late teens or twenties in good health.

This clonotype occurred a few times. J is TRBJ2-4 and V is TRBV6-2 or TRBV6-3; D gene ambiguous. Trimming cost V 0 bases and J 6 bases, with 3 bases left between them. This CDR3 has 12 amino acids. Germline V gene lookup returns CDR1 MNHEY and CDR2 SVGEGT. The CDR3, as DNA: TGTGCCAGCAGTTACTCGCCAAACATTCAGTACTTC. As protein: CASSYSPNIQYF.

This clonotype was counted many times. This chain uses TRBV10-3 with TRBJ2-3; the D gene is possibly TRBD2 (6 bases). Trimming took off 8 bases at V and 0 bases at J, with 6 bases between the two ends. Germline loops: CDR1 ENHRY, CDR2 SYGVKD. This CDR3 has 12 amino acids. CDR3 coding DNA: TGTGCCATCGGGGGGAGCACAGATACGCAGTATTTT. This encodes CAIGGSTDTQYF.

This clonotype was observed a few times. The rearrangement joins TRBV2 to TRBJ2-5, with D possibly being TRBD1 (6 bases). This CDR3 has 14 residues. Trimming left V 7 bases short and J 1 base short, with 13 bases between. The V gene's germline CDR1 is SNHLY and CDR2 FYNNEI. DNA for the CDR3: TGTGCCAGCAACCAACAGGGTCCCCAAGAGACCCAGTACTTC. It translates to CASNQQGPQETQYF.

The chain recombines TRBV29-1 with TRBJ1-2; no reliable D call. The CDR3 is 12 residues long. With 7 bases removed from V and 6 bases from J, the gap between germline ends came to 15 bases. CDR1 and CDR2 (germline): SQVTM, ANQGSEA. This chain's CDR3 is CSEASGSHGYTF. The CDR3 DNA is TGCAGCGAGGCCTCGGGCAGCCATGGCTACACCTTC.